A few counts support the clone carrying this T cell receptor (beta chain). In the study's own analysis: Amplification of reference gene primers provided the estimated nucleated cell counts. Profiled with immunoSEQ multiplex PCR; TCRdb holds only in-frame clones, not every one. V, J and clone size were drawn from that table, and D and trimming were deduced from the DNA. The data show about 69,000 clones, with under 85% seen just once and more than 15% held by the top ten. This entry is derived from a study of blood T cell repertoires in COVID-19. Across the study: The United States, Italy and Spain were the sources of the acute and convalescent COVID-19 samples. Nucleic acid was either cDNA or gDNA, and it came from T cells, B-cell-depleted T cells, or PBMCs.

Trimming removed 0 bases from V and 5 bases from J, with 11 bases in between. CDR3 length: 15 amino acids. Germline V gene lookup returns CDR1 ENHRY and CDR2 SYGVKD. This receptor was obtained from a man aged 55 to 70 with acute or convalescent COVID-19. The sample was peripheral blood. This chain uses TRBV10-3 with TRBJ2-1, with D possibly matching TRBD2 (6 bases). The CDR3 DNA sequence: TGTGCCATCAGTGAGTCGACGGGGAGGAACAATGAGCAGTTCTTC. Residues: CAISESTGRNNEQFF.